Presented here are 10 T cell receptor beta chains from one specimen sequenced in a study of blood T cell repertoires in COVID-19. The table came from immunoSEQ multiplex PCR; TCRdb's copy has only in-frame clones and leaves some out. The table records around 160,000 clones, approximately 90% of them present only once. Source material: peripheral blood. The receptors derive from a man younger than 35 with acute or convalescent COVID-19.

The gene calls are TRBV7-9 and TRBJ2-7; TRBD2 is a possible D gene (6 bases). The CDR3 has 12 residues. Trimming removed 5 bases at V and 4 bases at J, with 9 bases between. CDR1 SEHNR and CDR2 FQNEAQ come from the germline V gene (reference sequence). The CDR3 loop is CASSHSGYEQYF. The CDR3 DNA reads TGTGCCAGCAGCCATAGCGGATACGAGCAGTACTTC. Using reference TRBV7-9 and TRBJ2-7 for the parts outside the CDR3, the full variable domain is DTGVSQNPRHKITKRGQNVTFRCDPISEHNRLYWYRQTLGQGPEFLTYFQNEAQLEKSRLLSDRFSAERPKGSFSTLEIQRTEQGDSAMYLCASSHSGYEQYFGPGTRLTVT.

This chain connects TRBV18 to TRBJ2-5; 10 bases match TRBD2. V was clipped by 3 bases and J by 7 bases; unmatched bases: 14. CDR3 size: 17 residues. The germline gives CDR1 KGHSH, CDR2 LQKENI. The CDR3 DNA is TGTGCCAGCTCACCGTTTGAGGCTAGCGGGGGAACGGGGACCCAGTACTTC. Translation: CASSPFEASGGTGTQYF.

This clone turned up a few times. The chain joins TRBV12-3 or TRBV12-4 to TRBJ1-1; D gene uncertain. CDR3 length equals 12 residues. V dropped 1 base and J dropped 7 bases, with 7 bases sitting between them. The CDR3 protein is CASSLGVGEAFF. The CDR3, as DNA: TGTGCCAGCAGTTTAGGAGTTGGTGAAGCTTTCTTT.

This clone was picked up one time. The chain joins TRBV2 to TRBJ1-4; possible D gene TRBD1, 5 bases. The CDR3 totals 14 residues. The V end lost 7 bases, the J end lost 3 bases, and 12 bases lay between the germline ends. Germline V gene data show CDR1 as SNHLY and CDR2 as FYNNEI. The CDR3 loop reads CASKTSGANEKLFF. CDR3 in DNA: TGTGCCAGCAAAACATCGGGGGCTAATGAAAAACTGTTTTTT. Full variable domain (remainder filled in from reference TRBV2 and TRBJ1-4): EPEVTQTPSHQVTQMGQEVILRCVPISNHLYFYWYRQILGQKVEFLVSFYNNEISEKSEIFDDQFSVERPDGSNFTLKIRSTKLEDSAMYFCASKTSGANEKLFFGSGTQLSVL.

This rearrangement joins TRBV30 to TRBJ2-3, with 11 bases aligning to TRBD2. J gave up 11 bases and V 0 bases, and 4 bases lay outside the gene matches. CDR3 length equals 13 residues. Germline CDR1 and CDR2: GTSNPN and SVGIG (reference sequence). CDR3 nucleotides: TGTGCCTGGAGTGTCCTTAGCGGGGGGGGGCAGTATTTT. This sequence encodes CAWSVLSGGGQYF.

This chain uses TRBV9 with TRBJ2-5; 7 bases map to TRBD1. CDR3 size: 15 residues. V lost 2 bases and J lost 2; bases outside the gene matches: 6. In germline, CDR1 is SGDLS, CDR2 YYNGEE. The CDR3 loop is CASSVAPGQQETQYF. The CDR3 DNA follows: TGTGCCAGCAGCGTCGCGCCGGGACAGCAAGAGACCCAGTACTTC. Based on the CDR3 plus reference TRBV9 and TRBJ2-5, the full variable domain is DSGVTQTPKHLITATGQRVTLRCSPRSGDLSVYWYQQSLDQGLQFLIQYYNGEERAKGNILERFSAQQFPDLHSELNLSSLELGDSALYFCASSVAPGQQETQYFGPGTRLLVL.

There are a few counts of this clone. The gene calls are TRBV6-1 and TRBJ2-7, with D perhaps matching TRBD1 (6 bases). The V gene lost 1 base and the J gene lost 2 bases, with 12 bases spanning the gap. The CDR3 extends over 15 amino acids. Germline V gene lookup returns CDR1 MNHNS and CDR2 SASEGT. CDR3 bases: TGTGCCAGCAGTGAAGGACAGGCCCCCGCCTACGAGCAGTACGTC. Its translation: CASSEGQAPAYEQYV.

The chain carries TRBV12-3 or TRBV12-4 and TRBJ2-5, with TRBD1 matching over 8 bases. The ends lost 8 bases at V and 5 bases at J; junction bases unmatched: 7. The CDR3 is 13 residues long. The CDR3, as DNA: TGTGCCAGCTCCGGACAGGGTCACGAGACCCAGTACTTC. It translates to CASSGQGHETQYF.

The rearrangement links TRBV6-1 to TRBJ1-6; D gene ambiguous. The V gene's germline CDR1 is MNHNS and CDR2 SASEGT. This CDR3 is 13 amino acids long. The germline V and J ends were trimmed by 0 bases and 7 bases, with 4 bases remaining between them. The CDR3 DNA reads TGTGCCAGCAGTGAAGCTGAGAATTCACCCCTCCACTTT. Protein sequence: CASSEAENSPLHF.

The chain combines TRBV7-2 with TRBJ1-3; D is perhaps TRBD1 (6 bases). The CDR3 runs 18 residues. Trimming cost V 0 bases and J 0 bases, with 15 bases left between them. Germline V gene data show CDR1 as SGHTA and CDR2 as FQGNSA. The CDR3 DNA reads as TGTGCCAGCAGCTTAGCGGAAGGAACAGGGCCCTCTGGAAACACCATATATTTT. Translated, it gives CASSLAEGTGPSGNTIYF.